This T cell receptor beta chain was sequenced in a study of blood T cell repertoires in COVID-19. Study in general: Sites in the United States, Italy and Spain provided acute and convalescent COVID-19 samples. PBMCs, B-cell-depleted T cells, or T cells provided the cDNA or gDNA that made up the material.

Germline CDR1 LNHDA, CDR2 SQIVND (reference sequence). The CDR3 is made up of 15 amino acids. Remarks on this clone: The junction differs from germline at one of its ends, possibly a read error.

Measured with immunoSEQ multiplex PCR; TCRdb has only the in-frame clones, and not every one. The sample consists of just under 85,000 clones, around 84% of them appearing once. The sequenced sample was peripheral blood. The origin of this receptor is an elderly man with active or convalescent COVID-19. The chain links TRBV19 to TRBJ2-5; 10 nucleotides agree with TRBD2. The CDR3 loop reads CASSISGGYQETRYF. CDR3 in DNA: TGTGCCAGTAGTATTAGCGGGGGGTACCAAGAGACCCGGTACTTC.